Each of the 29 T cell receptor beta chains below was sequenced from the same sample in a study of cytomegalovirus exposure and HLA in healthy donors. PCR used 60 Vbeta primers and 13 Jbeta primers. Here immunoSEQ multiplex PCR was the method, and the copy in TCRdb shows in-frame clones only, minus some. The repertoire has under 90,000 clones, roughly 74% of them found once; the top ten carry about 3.5%. Sequenced: PBMCs. Every receptor here comes from a man aged 35-49 years in good health and CMV-seronegative.

The CDR3 sequence: CASSPGLAEYEQYF. DNA of the CDR3: TGTGCCAGCAGCCCAGGACTAGCGGAATACGAGCAGTACTTC. This chain connects TRBV7-2 to TRBJ2-7, with TRBD2 matching over 10 bases. The CDR3 is 14 amino acids. Germline V gene data show CDR1 as SGHTA and CDR2 as FQGNSA. V dropped 5 bases and J dropped 4; count of bases not matched to a gene: 5.

The chain recombines TRBV4-1 with TRBJ2-2; 7 bases line up with TRBD1. The CDR3 contains 16 residues. V trimming: 4 bases; J trimming: 5 bases; junction bases outside the gene matches: 10. CDR1 MGHRA and CDR2 YSYEKL come from the germline V gene. CDR3 region: CASSLRTGGATGELFF. CDR3 sequence (DNA): TGCGCCAGCAGCCTTAGGACAGGTGGGGCGACCGGGGAGCTGTTTTTT.

This chain connects TRBV6-5 to TRBJ2-7, with TRBD2 as a possible D gene (6 bases). The length of the CDR3 is 16 residues. Trimming took off 0 bases at V and 4 bases at J, with 16 bases between the two ends. Per the germline V gene, CDR1 is MNHEY and CDR2 is SVGAGI. This CDR3 is CASSYSNQGLGYEQYF. CDR3 nucleotide sequence: TGTGCCAGCAGTTACTCGAATCAGGGACTCGGTTACGAGCAGTACTTC.

The chain employs TRBV10-3 and TRBJ2-7; 7 bases map to TRBD1. Germline-derived CDR1 and CDR2 are ENHRY and SYGVKD. Losses at the gene ends were 6 bases for V and 2 bases for J; bases not matched to a gene: 7. This CDR3 has 14 residues. The CDR3 nucleotides are TGTGCCATCAGGACCGGGACAGCGGCCTACGAGCAGTACTTC. This gives the protein CAIRTGTAAYEQYF.

This clone has just one count. The rearrangement uses TRBV7-3 and TRBJ1-3; TRBD1 aligns across 10 bases. The CDR3 has 16 amino acids. CDR1 and CDR2 from the germline V gene are SGHTA and FQGTGA. V was clipped by 0 bases and J by 4 bases; unmatched bases: 3. CDR3 protein: CASSLTGTGAGNTIYF. In DNA, the CDR3 is TGTGCCAGCAGCTTAACCGGGACAGGGGCCGGAAACACCATATATTTT.

The genes are TRBV7-8 and TRBJ1-5; the D gene is possibly TRBD1 (6 bases). Germline values: CDR1 SGHVS, CDR2 FQNEAQ. The ends were cut back, 3 bases at V and 6 bases at J, with 15 bases in the middle. This CDR3 contains 15 residues. The CDR3 coding sequence is TGTGCCAGCAGCTTTGCCAGGGGTGAGGGTCAGCCCCAGCATTTT. Residues: CASSFARGEGQPQHF.

J is TRBJ2-2 and V is TRBV14; tentatively, D is TRBD2 (5 bases). The germline V gene encodes CDR1 SGHDN and CDR2 FVKESK. This CDR3 contains 14 residues. The V and J ends lost 7 bases and 1 base respectively, with 10 bases between them. The CDR3: CASTRTLNTGELFF. CDR3 DNA sequence: TGTGCCAGCACCCGGACTTTGAACACCGGGGAGCTGTTTTTT.

This chain uses TRBV11-2 with TRBJ1-3; 9 nucleotides agree with TRBD1. Per the germline V gene, CDR1 is SGHAT and CDR2 is FQNNGV. This CDR3 has 15 residues. The V and J ends lost 6 bases and 3 bases, in that order; junction bases with no gene match: 6. The CDR3 nucleotides read TGTGCCAGCAGTCCGACAGGGGGTCGTGGAAACACCATATATTTT. It specifies CASSPTGGRGNTIYF. Using reference TRBV11-2 and TRBJ1-3 for the parts outside the CDR3, the full variable domain is EAGVAQSPRYKIIEKRQSVAFWCNPISGHATLYWYQQILGQGPKLLIQFQNNGVVDDSQLPKDRFSAERLKGVDSTLKIQPAKLEDSAVYLCASSPTGGRGNTIYFGEGSWLTVV.

The chain recombines TRBV7-3 with TRBJ2-3, with D uncertain. CDR3 size: 15 residues. The germline gives CDR1 SGHTA, CDR2 FQGTGA. V was cut by 2 bases and J by 2 bases, with 11 bases left in between. The CDR3 region is CASSLGQIHTDTQYF. CDR3 DNA: TGTGCCAGCAGCTTAGGGCAGATTCACACAGATACGCAGTATTTT.

The chain recombines TRBV11-3 with TRBJ2-2, with TRBD1 matching 8 bases. The CDR3 covers 15 residues. In germline, CDR1 is SGHNT, CDR2 YENEEA. V trimming: 5 bases; J trimming: 6 bases; junction bases outside the gene matches: 8. The DNA for the CDR3 is TGTGCCAGCAGCGCCCGGACAGGGCGGGCCGGGGAGCTGTTTTTT. It yields the protein CASSARTGRAGELFF.

This clone occurred a few times. The rearrangement uses TRBV27 and TRBJ1-6; the D is unclear. Germline-derived CDR1 and CDR2 are MNHEY and SMNVEV (reference sequence). CDR3 length equals 16 residues. The V end lost 6 bases, the J end lost 5 bases, and 17 bases lay between the germline ends. The CDR3 loop is CASRVNRIPDNSPLHF. CDR3 DNA: TGTGCCAGCAGGGTTAACAGAATTCCGGATAATTCACCCCTCCACTTT.

The chain links TRBV4-1 to TRBJ2-7; the match to TRBD1 covers 8 bases. The CDR3 extends over 15 amino acids. V lost 3 bases, J lost 2 bases, and 6 bases stayed unmatched. The germline CDR1 and CDR2 sequences are MGHRA and YSYEKL. The CDR3: CASSHPDRGAYEQYF. The CDR3 DNA is TGCGCCAGCAGCCACCCCGACAGGGGTGCCTACGAGCAGTACTTC.

About this clone: The germline gene is not matched at one end of the junction; a read error may be the cause. The rearrangement joins TRBV18 to TRBJ2-7; the match to TRBD1 covers 12 bases. The CDR3 length is 14 residues. Germline CDR1 reads KGHSH; CDR2 reads LQKENI. The CDR3 spells CAGSSGTGGDEQYF. In nucleotides, the CDR3 is TGTGCCGGCTCATCCGGGACAGGGGGCGACGAGCAGTACTTC.

This clone was counted only a few times. The chain uses TRBV4-1 and TRBJ2-6; D is uncertain. Deletions cut 0 bases from V and 0 bases from J, with 9 bases between. The CDR3 is 17 residues long. The germline CDR1 and CDR2 sequences are MGHRA and YSYEKL. The CDR3 reads CASSQDQVFSGANVLTF. CDR3 DNA: TGCGCCAGCAGCCAAGATCAGGTTTTCTCTGGGGCCAACGTCCTGACTTTC.

The chain employs TRBV6-5 and TRBJ2-1, with D maybe TRBD2 (5 bases). Per the germline V gene, CDR1 is MNHEY and CDR2 is SVGAGI. V dropped 2 bases and J dropped 2 bases, with 10 bases sitting between them. The CDR3 loop spans 15 amino acids. CDR3 amino acids: CASSYTGITYNEQFF. In DNA form, the CDR3 reads TGTGCCAGCAGTTACACGGGGATCACCTACAATGAGCAGTTCTTC.

The chain's CDR3 is CASSSGAGNQPQHF. In nucleotides, the CDR3 is TGTGCCAGCAGTTCCGGTGCAGGGAATCAGCCCCAGCATTTT. The rearrangement joins TRBV6-5 to TRBJ1-5; D possibly corresponds to TRBD1 (5 bases). Germline loops: CDR1 MNHEY, CDR2 SVGAGI. The CDR3 spans 14 residues. The ends were cut back, 4 bases at V and 4 bases at J, with 11 bases in the middle.

This sequence joins TRBV19 and TRBJ1-1, with D hard to call. V was trimmed by 5 bases and J by 0 bases, leaving 7 bases between them. Germline V CDR1 and CDR2: LNHDA, SQIVND (reference sequence). This CDR3 has 13 residues. For the CDR3, the DNA is TGTGCCAGTAGTGCAGGTCTGAACACTGAAGCTTTCTTT. Translating gives CASSAGLNTEAFF.

This rearrangement joins TRBV5-1 to TRBJ1-4; no firm D call. CDR3 length equals 15 residues. The germline V gene encodes CDR1 SGHRS and CDR2 YFSETQ. V was trimmed by 3 bases and J by 7 bases, leaving 16 bases between them. CDR3 DNA: TGCGCCAGCAGCTCCGCAGGAATATACACTGAAAAACTGTTTTTT. Protein: CASSSAGIYTEKLFF.

This clone came up once. The chain employs TRBV5-1 and TRBJ2-1, with TRBD1 as a possible D gene (6 bases). CDR1 is SGHRS and CDR2 is YFSETQ in the germline V gene. The CDR3 has 14 residues. Trimming shortened V by 4 bases and J by 9 bases, and 17 bases separated the two germline ends. The CDR3: CASSQQQGSGEQFF. CDR3 in DNA: TGCGCCAGCAGCCAGCAACAGGGTTCAGGTGAGCAGTTCTTC.

The gene calls are TRBV7-2 and TRBJ2-7; D call uncertain. The CDR3 consists of 15 residues. CDR1 and CDR2 (germline): SGHTA, FQGNSA. V lost 5 bases to trimming and J lost 3 bases, with 17 bases between them. The CDR3: CASSLTPTHNYEQYF. The DNA for the CDR3 is TGTGCCAGCAGCCTAACCCCGACACATAACTACGAGCAGTACTTC.

The rearrangement links TRBV7-3 to TRBJ2-5; 9 bases are a match to TRBD2. The V segment lost 8 bases and the J segment 5 bases; nucleotides outside the gene matches: 24. The CDR3 runs 19 residues. Looked up from germline, CDR1 is SGHTA and CDR2 is FQGTGA. CDR3 residues: CASVPKSLAGRHLRETQYF. In DNA, the CDR3 is TGTGCCAGCGTACCTAAGAGTCTAGCGGGGAGACATTTGAGGGAGACCCAGTACTTC. The variable domain in full, with the rest retrieved from reference TRBV7-3 and TRBJ2-5, is GAGVSQTPSNKVTEKGKYVELRCDPISGHTALYWYRQSLGQGPEFLIYFQGTGAADDSGLPNDRFFAVRPEGSVSTLKIQRTERGDSAVYLCASVPKSLAGRHLRETQYFGPGTRLLVL.

The V and J genes are TRBV4-2 and TRBJ1-5; D is uncertain. The CDR3 length is 17 residues. V was trimmed by 0 bases and J by 5 bases, leaving 17 bases between them. Germline CDR1 LGHNA, CDR2 YNFKEQ. As DNA, the CDR3 is TGTGCCAGCAGCCAAGATCTGGGAGGGTTTAGGGATCAGCCCCAGCATTTT. As protein: CASSQDLGGFRDQPQHF.

The chain is built from TRBV7-3 and TRBJ1-1, with 7 bases aligning to TRBD1. CDR3 length: 15 residues. The V gene's germline CDR1 is SGHTA and CDR2 FQGTGA. After removal of 3 bases from V and 2 bases from J, the junction contained 6 bases not matched to a gene. The CDR3 here is CASSFTGQPNTEAFF. The CDR3 nucleotides read TGTGCCAGCAGCTTCACGGGACAGCCTAACACTGAAGCTTTCTTT.

This sequence joins TRBV29-1 and TRBJ1-2, with D possibly TRBD1 on 5 matching bases. This CDR3 has 12 amino acids. V was pared by 4 bases and J by 4 bases, with 10 bases between. Germline V gives CDR1 SQVTM, CDR2 ANQGSEA. The CDR3 bases are TGCAGCGTTGCGGGACTGGCCTATGGCTACACCTTC. Protein: CSVAGLAYGYTF. Full variable domain (rest looked up from reference TRBV29-1 and TRBJ1-2): SAVISQKPSRDICQRGTSLTIQCQVDSQVTMMFWYRQQPGQSLTLIATANQGSEATYESGFVIDKFPISRPNLTFSTLTVSNMSPEDSSIYLCSVAGLAYGYTFGSGTRLTVV.

This chain connects TRBV18 to TRBJ2-5, with 9 positions matching TRBD1. The DNA matches TRBJ2-7 better at its end, which makes the J call doubtful. This CDR3 has 16 amino acids. From germline, CDR1 is KGHSH and CDR2 LQKENI. The CDR3 loop reads CASSPPLGQGTYEQYF. As DNA, the CDR3 is TGTGCCAGCTCACCACCTTTGGGACAGGGAACCTACGAGCAGTACTTC.

The V and J genes are TRBV18 and TRBJ2-7; tentatively, D is TRBD1 (6 bases). This CDR3 spans 13 amino acids. The V and J ends lost 4 bases and 1 base respectively, with 8 bases between them. Germline V gene lookup returns CDR1 KGHSH and CDR2 LQKENI. The CDR3: CASSQQGSYEQYF. The CDR3, as DNA: TGTGCCAGCTCACAACAGGGATCCTACGAGCAGTACTTC.

The chain links TRBV19 to TRBJ1-4, with no clear D. The V gene's germline CDR1 is LNHDA and CDR2 SQIVND (reference sequence). The CDR3 contains 12 residues. The V end lost 9 bases, the J end lost 6 bases, and 11 bases lay between the germline ends. The CDR3 here is CASRAGYEKLFF. Written as DNA, the CDR3 is TGTGCCAGCCGCGCGGGGTATGAAAAACTGTTTTTT.

The J gene is TRBJ1-3, the V gene TRBV7-9; 7 nucleotides agree with TRBD1. The CDR3 totals 15 residues. Per germline, CDR1 SEHNR and CDR2 FQNEAQ (reference sequence). Germline trimming cut 5 bases from V and 5 bases from J; bases unmatched to any gene: 9. This CDR3 reads CASSPPGQRRNTIYF. The CDR3 DNA follows: TGTGCCAGCAGCCCCCCGGGACAGCGAAGAAACACCATATATTTT.

V and J are TRBV12-5 and TRBJ2-7; D uncertain. Germline V lookup: CDR1 LGHNT, CDR2 FRNRAP. CDR3 length: 17 residues. V shed 5 bases and J shed 0 bases, with 20 bases lying between them. Here the CDR3 DNA reads TGTGCTAGTGGTCTTCCCGCAATAGTTATTAGCTCCTACGAGCAGTACTTC. Residues: CASGLPAIVISSYEQYF.